Below are 4 T cell receptor beta chains sequenced from a single sample in a study of OX40 agonist ivuxolimab in advanced cancers. Repertoires were generated with immunoSEQ multiplex PCR, while TCRdb's copy carries only in-frame clones and drops some. The profile shows some 85,000 clones, roughly 84% of them singletons. This specimen was CD4+ or CD8+ T cells sorted from blood, taken in a trial of the OX40 agonist ivuxolimab. The receptors derive from an adult with an advanced solid tumor such as melanoma, head and neck, liver or kidney cancer.

The chain is built from TRBV9 and TRBJ2-2, with D hard to call. The V gene lost 2 bases and the J gene lost 4 bases, with 12 bases spanning the gap. CDR3 length: 15 amino acids. Germline V gene lookup returns CDR1 SGDLS and CDR2 YYNGEE. CDR3 coding DNA: TGTGCCAGCAGCGTCGCCGGGCAGAGCACCGGGGAGCTGTTTTTT. It specifies CASSVAGQSTGELFF.

This rearrangement joins TRBV7-9 to TRBJ2-7; possible D gene TRBD1, 5 bases. Germline V CDR1 and CDR2: SEHNR, FQNEAQ (reference sequence). This CDR3 spans 11 amino acids. The V end was cut by 8 bases, the J end by 3 bases, with 8 bases between. CDR3 in amino acids: CASGAFYEQYF. The DNA for the CDR3 is TGTGCCAGCGGGGCGTTCTACGAGCAGTACTTC.

The chain is built from TRBV19 and TRBJ2-1; TRBD1 or TRBD2 may be the D gene (5 bases each). The CDR3 extends over 17 amino acids. The germline V and J ends were trimmed by 0 bases and 8 bases, with 20 bases remaining between them. Germline lookup yields CDR1 LNHDA and CDR2 SQIVND (reference sequence). The CDR3 DNA follows: TGTGCCAGTAGTATAGATCTGGGGGACCCTCTGAAGGATGAGCAGTTCTTC. Protein: CASSIDLGDPLKDEQFF.

V is TRBV9 and J is TRBJ1-2; unclear D gene. The CDR3 consists of 14 residues. The germline V gene encodes CDR1 SGDLS and CDR2 YYNGEE. V dropped 6 bases and J dropped 1 base, with 13 bases sitting between them. CDR3 loop: CASNPGLDNYGYTF. CDR3 bases: TGTGCCAGCAACCCGGGGTTGGATAACTATGGCTACACCTTC.